A selection of T cell receptor beta chains follows, all from one sample in a study of CD8+CD57+ T cells in acquired aplastic anemia. Each CDR3 protein is one row after TCRdb ran MiXCR on the reads. Altogether 400,000 to 500,000 distinct CDR3 sequences are present, roughly 64% being singletons, with the ten largest covering around 4%. Specimen: sorted CD4+, CD8+, or CD8+CD57+ T cells (not recorded which) from PBMCs. The receptor source for this set is a human donor in good health, serving as a control. The conserved cysteine and the conserved F or W are not part of the CDR3 here. The D gene is left open where the match is weak. The size field is filled for only some rows; it gives once, few, many or a size class.

V gene	D gene	J gene	clone size	CDR3 protein
TRBV5-1	.	TRBJ1-1	.	ASRINRDSNTGAF
TRBV6-1	.	TRBJ1-2	.	ARNADSSVYGYT
TRBV7-8	.	TRBJ1-3	.	ASSQREGNNLH
TRBV19	.	TRBJ1-5	.	ASSSQADNQPQH
TRBV19	.	TRBJ1-2	many	ASTPSRGNYGYT
TRBV20-1	.	TRBJ2-7	.	SASFLSNTYEQY
TRBV7-3	.	TRBJ2-7	.	AARLGTHEQY
TRBV20-1	.	TRBJ2-2	once	SASSPDTDTGELF
TRBV7-3	.	TRBJ1-1	.	ASNSGGNTEAF
TRBV7-2	.	TRBJ1-6	.	ASRRTGTYEQHFH
TRBV7-2	.	TRBJ1-1	.	ASSLAVYEQYFG
TRBV7-2	.	TRBJ1-6	.	ASSSSLLYGYTF
TRBV4-1	TRBD1	TRBJ1-2	many	ASSQLTGGGNYGYT
TRBV15	.	TRBJ1-5	few	ATSRGTDQPQH
TRBV7-3	.	TRBJ2-3	.	ASSPRTQETQYF
TRBV12-3/TRBV12-4	.	TRBJ1-5	.	ASSLFGTNQPQH
TRBV2	TRBD1	TRBJ2-3	.	ASLIDRGTDTQY
TRBV7-3	.	TRBJ2-2	.	ASSLLAAGELF
TRBV7-3	TRBD1	TRBJ1-1	.	ASSAAGTGGENG
TRBV20-1	.	TRBJ2-1	.	SARELGIASNEQF
TRBV7-2	.	TRBJ1-6	.	ASSLDQQLDSPLH
TRBV11-3	.	TRBJ2-3	.	ASSDPFREY
TRBV11-2	.	TRBJ1-2	.	ASSLLRTDRYT
TRBV10-3	.	TRBJ1-1	.	AINPGVARTEAF
TRBV20-1	TRBD1	TRBJ1-5	once	SARQGSRSH
TRBV7-3	.	TRBJ2-5	.	ASSFFRLAESEY
TRBV7-7	TRBD1	TRBJ1-5	.	ASSPRTGNDYTF